The 29 T cell receptor beta chains below were found in one sample sequenced in a study of blood T cells in healthy people across ages. Combining a sample-barcoded 5' primer with a J-beta primer mix, a second PCR ran for roughly 7 to 12 cycles. TCRdb processed the 5' RACE reads anew with MiXCR; each CDR3 protein has one entry. Of 1.5 million or so distinct CDR3 sequences listed, approximately 38% were seen once; the top ten hold 7.9%. Material for sequencing was blood. The receptors originated from a woman between 18 and 29 years old in good health.

The chain carries TRBV4-2 and TRBJ2-2; D perhaps matches TRBD2 (6 bases). This CDR3 comprises 16 residues. Germline V gene lookup returns CDR1 LGHNA and CDR2 YNFKEQ. V dropped 6 bases and J dropped 0 bases, with 14 bases sitting between them. The DNA for the CDR3 is TGTGCCAGCAGTCCCATAGCGGAAGCGAACACCGGGGAGCTGTTTTTT. This encodes CASSPIAEANTGELFF.

In its sample, this clonotype was seen a few times. The chain joins TRBV6-5 to TRBJ1-4; no reliable D call. The CDR3 consists of 13 residues. With 2 bases removed from V and 7 bases from J, the gap between germline ends came to 8 bases. The germline V gene has CDR1 MNHEY and CDR2 SVGAGI. DNA of the CDR3: TGTGCCAGCAGTTACAGCGGGGTTGAAAAACTGTTTTTT. It codes for CASSYSGVEKLFF.

The rearrangement links TRBV14 to TRBJ2-6; D not resolved. CDR3 length: 15 amino acids. V was shortened by 1 base and J by 4 bases, with 8 bases between the two germline ends. Germline-derived CDR1 and CDR2 are SGHDN and FVKESK. CDR3 coding DNA: TGTGCCAGCAGCCAAGGAGTTGGCGGGGCCAACGTCCTGACTTTC. It translates to CASSQGVGGANVLTF.

The chain links TRBV6-5 to TRBJ1-2; D is possibly TRBD1 (5 bases). Trimming stripped 2 bases from V and 2 bases from J, with 21 bases between. CDR1 and CDR2 (germline): MNHEY, SVGAGI. This CDR3 region has 18 residues. CDR3 loop: CASSYLEGRVRANYGYTF. The CDR3 bases are TGTGCCAGCAGTTACCTTGAGGGCAGGGTAAGGGCGAACTATGGCTACACCTTC.

A single count supports this clonotype. The CDR3 coding sequence is TGCGCCAGCGCCGGAGGGGCGAGGAACACTGAAGCTTTCTTT. It translates to CASAGGARNTEAFF. The V call is TRBV5-1, the J call TRBJ1-1, with D perhaps matching TRBD1 (5 bases). The CDR3 loop spans 14 amino acids. Germline CDR1 and CDR2: SGHRS and YFSETQ. Trimming stripped 7 bases from V and 1 base from J, with 14 bases between. Using reference TRBV5-1 and TRBJ1-1 for the parts outside the CDR3, the full variable domain is KAGVTQTPRYLIKTRGQQVTLSCSPISGHRSVSWYQQTPGQGLQFLFEYFSETQRNKGNFPGRFSGRQFSNSRSEMNVSTLELGDSALYLCASAGGARNTEAFFGQGTRLTVV.

This clonotype has more than one count but fewer than ten. V gene TRBV29-1 combines with J gene TRBJ2-5; the D gene is possibly TRBD2 (6 bases). The ends were cut back, 3 bases at V and 5 bases at J, with 13 bases in the middle. Germline V lookup: CDR1 SQVTM, CDR2 ANQGSEA. The CDR3 extends over 13 amino acids. The chain's CDR3 is CSVDPGVGETQYF. DNA of the CDR3: TGCAGCGTTGATCCGGGGGTGGGTGAGACCCAGTACTTC.

J is TRBJ1-4 and V is TRBV2; TRBD1 is a possible D gene (5 bases). The CDR3 sequence is 13 residues long. V was trimmed by 2 bases and J by 8 bases, leaving 9 bases between them. Germline CDR1 reads SNHLY; CDR2 reads FYNNEI. CDR3 sequence reads: CASSERRDEKLFF. The CDR3 DNA sequence: TGTGCCAGCAGTGAACGTAGGGACGAAAAACTGTTTTTT.

This clonotype has only a few counts. This sequence joins TRBV6-6 and TRBJ2-1; tentative D call: TRBD1 (6 bases). This CDR3 is built from 13 residues. Germline V gene sequence: CDR1 MNHNY, CDR2 SVGAGI (reference sequence). Deletions cut 7 bases from V and 2 bases from J, with 9 bases between. The CDR3 sequence: CASTRDTYNEQFF. The CDR3 nucleotides are TGTGCCAGCACCCGGGACACCTACAATGAGCAGTTCTTC.

This clonotype was counted once. The chain links TRBV12-3 or TRBV12-4 to TRBJ2-7, with no clear D. The CDR3 covers 16 residues. V shed 4 bases and J shed 1 base, with 17 bases lying between them. The CDR3 sequence is CASSSDLVSPSYEQYF. The CDR3 DNA reads TGTGCCAGCAGTTCAGACCTAGTCAGTCCTTCCTACGAGCAGTACTTC.

Ten or more counts support this clonotype. The chain combines TRBV7-9 with TRBJ2-7, with D uncertain. CDR3 length equals 11 residues. V was cut by 5 bases and J by 3 bases, with 5 bases left in between. The germline CDR1 and CDR2 sequences are SEHNR and FQNEAQ (reference sequence). The CDR3 loop reads CASSIHYEQYF. CDR3 DNA: TGTGCCAGCAGCATACACTACGAGCAGTACTTC.

This clonotype was picked up a small number of times. The chain recombines TRBV27 with TRBJ2-3; 8 positions agree with TRBD1. The CDR3 consists of 15 residues. With 2 bases clipped from V and 7 bases from J, the junction kept 8 bases outside the gene matches. Germline loops: CDR1 MNHEY, CDR2 SMNVEV (reference sequence). CDR3 in amino acids: CASSLGGTGPYTQYF. The CDR3 DNA is TGTGCCAGCAGTTTAGGCGGGACAGGTCCCTATACGCAGTATTTT.

The sample holds many counts of this clonotype. The chain carries TRBV6-2 or TRBV6-3 and TRBJ2-3; no clear D gene. Germline CDR1 is MNHEY and CDR2 is SVGEGT. The CDR3 spans 14 residues. Trimming stripped 6 bases from V and 2 bases from J, with 12 bases between. The chain's CDR3 is CASSARGDTDTQYF. CDR3 DNA: TGTGCCAGCAGCGCCCGTGGGGACACAGATACGCAGTATTTT.

This chain uses TRBV7-2 with TRBJ1-2, with D maybe TRBD1 (6 bases). Germline V gene data show CDR1 as SGHTA and CDR2 as FQGNSA. V shed 5 bases and J shed 0 bases, with 16 bases lying between them. CDR3 length equals 16 residues. The CDR3 region has the DNA TGTGCCAGCAGCCTCCCCGACAGGCGAGCTAACTATGGCTACACCTTC. Translating gives CASSLPDRRANYGYTF.

In this sample, this clonotype turned up a few times. The V call is TRBV10-3, the J call TRBJ1-4, with D hard to call. CDR1 ENHRY and CDR2 SYGVKD come from the germline V gene. There are 13 residues in the CDR3. Trimming removed 4 bases from V and 10 bases from J, with 13 bases in between. The CDR3 is CAISGTAEGKLFF. The CDR3 nucleotides are TGTGCCATCAGTGGGACCGCGGAGGGAAAACTGTTTTTT.

The chain couples TRBV3-1 to TRBJ1-1; no definite D call. This CDR3 comprises 15 residues. Germline V gene data show CDR1 as LGHDT and CDR2 as YNNKEL (reference sequence). Trimming removed 1 base from V and 0 bases from J, with 9 bases in between. In DNA form, the CDR3 reads TGTGCCAGCAGCCAAGCGAACCGCATGAACACTGAAGCTTTCTTT. This translates into CASSQANRMNTEAFF.

J is TRBJ2-3 and V is TRBV12-3 or TRBV12-4; 8 bases align to TRBD2. V dropped 6 bases and J dropped 1; count of bases not matched to a gene: 9. The CDR3 totals 16 residues. The CDR3 loop reads CASRTGGPWGTDTQYF. The CDR3 region has the DNA TGTGCCAGCAGAACGGGGGGGCCGTGGGGCACAGATACGCAGTATTTT.

The CDR3 DNA follows: TGCAGTGCTAGAGGGTTAGGTCTAGAAGAGACCCAGTTCTTC. Protein: CSARGLGLEETQFF. This chain joins TRBV20-1 and TRBJ2-1, with unresolved D. From germline, CDR1 is DFQATT and CDR2 SNEGSKA (reference sequence). The V end was cut by 1 base, the J end by 13 bases, with 20 bases between. There are 14 residues in the CDR3.

This clonotype was seen only a few times. The chain uses TRBV6-2 or TRBV6-3 and TRBJ2-1, with a possible D match to TRBD2 (5 bases). The CDR3 is 13 amino acids. CDR1 and CDR2 from the germline V gene are MNHEY and SVGEGT. The V gene lost 7 bases and the J gene lost 3 bases, with 10 bases spanning the gap. In DNA, the CDR3 is TGTGCCAGCACCATAGCGCTCTACAATGAGCAGTTCTTC. Residues: CASTIALYNEQFF.

This clonotype was found a few times. This chain links TRBV3-1 with TRBJ2-7, with a tentative D call TRBD2 (6 bases). Trimming took 2 bases from V and 6 from J, leaving 20 bases between them. CDR3 length: 16 amino acids. Germline V gene sequence: CDR1 LGHDT, CDR2 YNNKEL (reference sequence). In DNA, the CDR3 is TGTGCCAGCAGCCAAAAATGGGTGGGACTCTCCGGCGAGCAGTACTTC. It translates to CASSQKWVGLSGEQYF.

This rearrangement joins TRBV2 to TRBJ1-4, with 8 bases matching TRBD1. The germline V gene has CDR1 SNHLY and CDR2 FYNNEI. CDR3 size: 15 residues. The V gene end was trimmed by 1 base and the J gene end by 7 bases; junction bases not matched to a gene: 5. In nucleotides, the CDR3 is TGTGCCAGCAGTGAAGGGGTGGGGACAGGTGAAAAACTGTTTTTT. Protein product: CASSEGVGTGEKLFF.

The gene calls are TRBV6-5 and TRBJ2-7, with 11 bases matching TRBD2. The CDR3 has 16 amino acids. V gave up 0 bases and J gave up 5 bases; unmatched junction bases: 6. Germline V gene data show CDR1 as MNHEY and CDR2 as SVGAGI. The chain's CDR3 is CASSYSTSGSFNEQYF. CDR3 nucleotide sequence: TGTGCCAGCAGTTACTCCACTAGCGGGAGTTTCAACGAGCAGTACTTC.

This clonotype was observed many times. The rearrangement joins TRBV7-2 to TRBJ2-5; D may be TRBD1 (6 bases). This CDR3 is built from 12 residues. Between the trimmed V and J ends, which lost 6 bases and 4 bases, there was a span of 9 bases. CDR1 and CDR2 from the germline V gene are SGHTA and FQGNSA. The CDR3 sequence is CASSLQGETQYF. As DNA, the CDR3 is TGTGCCAGCAGTCTACAGGGAGAGACCCAGTACTTC.

This clonotype has a single count. The chain uses TRBV4-1 and TRBJ1-4; D call uncertain. This CDR3 is built from 17 residues. In germline, CDR1 is MGHRA, CDR2 YSYEKL. Between the trimmed V and J ends, which lost 0 bases and 2 bases, there was a span of 13 bases. The DNA of the CDR3 is TGCGCCAGCAGCCAAGAGGTTGTAGGATTTACTAATGAAAAACTGTTTTTT. This sequence encodes CASSQEVVGFTNEKLFF.

The chain employs TRBV2 and TRBJ2-7; possibly TRBD2 for D (5 bases). The CDR3 runs to 12 residues. The germline CDR1 and CDR2 sequences are SNHLY and FYNNEI. The CDR3 sequence: CVSGWSRGEQYF. In DNA, the CDR3 is TGTGTAAGCGGCTGGAGTCGGGGCGAGCAGTACTTC.

This clonotype showed up just a few times. The chain links TRBV25-1 to TRBJ2-3; D gene ambiguous. The CDR3 extends over 17 amino acids. The V end was cut by 1 base, the J end by 2 bases, with 16 bases between. The germline V gene has CDR1 MGHDK and CDR2 SYGVNS. The chain's CDR3 is CASSEFPARKPTDTQYF. The CDR3 region has the DNA TGTGCCAGCAGTGAATTCCCAGCCCGAAAACCCACAGATACGCAGTATTTT.

The chain joins TRBV7-9 to TRBJ1-2; D possibly corresponds to TRBD1 (5 bases). The CDR3 extends over 13 amino acids. Trimming took 0 bases from V and 7 from J, leaving 9 bases between them. CDR1 SEHNR and CDR2 FQNEAQ come from the germline V gene (reference sequence). The CDR3 nucleotides read TGTGCCAGCAGCTTAGCCGGGGGGTGTGGCTACACCTTC. Translation: CASSLAGGCGYTF.

The CDR3 coding sequence is TGTGCCAGCAGGTGGGGTGACGGCACAGATACGCAGTATTTT. It translates to CASRWGDGTDTQYF. The rearrangement joins TRBV12-3 or TRBV12-4 to TRBJ2-3; D not certain. CDR3 length: 14 residues. Trimming pared 6 bases from V and 1 base from J, leaving 11 bases between.

This clonotype occurred many times. The CDR3 DNA follows: TGTGCCAGCAGCGATAGCGGGAGTTACAATGAGCAGTTCTTC. Translated: CASSDSGSYNEQFF. J is TRBJ2-1 and V is TRBV7-8, with 9 bases matching TRBD2. In germline, CDR1 is SGHVS, CDR2 FQNEAQ. V gave up 5 bases and J gave up 4 bases; unmatched junction bases: 3. The CDR3 spans 14 residues.

The chain has TRBV7-2 and TRBJ2-5; D gene ambiguous. CDR1 SGHTA and CDR2 FQGNSA come from the germline V gene. With 5 bases removed from V and 2 bases from J, the gap between germline ends came to 12 bases. The CDR3 runs to 14 residues. DNA of the CDR3: TGTGCCAGCAGCAGACCTAACCGTCAAGAGACCCAGTACTTC. This sequence encodes CASSRPNRQETQYF.